The T cell receptor (beta chain) described here comes from a study of T cells in Graves' hyperthyroidism and ophthalmopathy. The study's findings and limits: In the blood, most expanded thyroid clonotypes above 0.001 appeared as well.

The length of the CDR3 is 15 residues. V dropped 6 bases and J dropped 8 bases, with 22 bases sitting between them. This clonotype was counted ten times or more. Its antigen is not known. Amplified TCR beta CDR3 regions came from RNA transcripts. Carried out on the TCR CDR3, a first-round RT-PCR used the HTBI primer set. Using its own MiXCR run on the multiplex PCR reads, TCRdb lists one record per CDR3 protein. Among hundreds of thousands of distinct CDR3 sequences listed, over 12% were seen once. The cohort's ophthalmopathy patients, a group with duration under 3 months, had a Clinical Activity Score of at least 3 and a NOSPECS grade of at least 4.

This chain joins TRBV12-3 or TRBV12-4 and TRBJ1-2; D perhaps matches TRBD1 (5 bases). The origin of this receptor is a woman between 40 and 55 years old with Graves' ophthalmopathy. Sequenced input: blood. The CDR3 loop is CASRAPGLGGAGYTF. In DNA, the CDR3 is TGTGCCAGCAGAGCTCCGGGTCTGGGCGGGGCGGGCTACACCTTC.